This TCR beta chain was found in a study of blood T cell repertoires in COVID-19. Clones were read by immunoSEQ multiplex PCR, and TCRdb kept only the in-frame ones, dropping some. The table lists 150,000 to 200,000 clones, 88% of them singletons. Sequencing was carried out using peripheral blood. The TCR sequence derives from a man between 65 and 85 years old with active or convalescent COVID-19.

The CDR3 here is CSVVSGGREQYF. The CDR3 DNA follows: TGCAGCGTTGTCAGCGGGGGGCGAGAGCAGTACTTC. This chain uses TRBV29-1 with TRBJ2-7; TRBD2 matches at 9 bases. Trimming cost V 4 bases and J 7 bases; bases outside gene matches: 5. Germline CDR1 SQVTM, CDR2 ANQGSEA. The length of the CDR3 is 12 residues.